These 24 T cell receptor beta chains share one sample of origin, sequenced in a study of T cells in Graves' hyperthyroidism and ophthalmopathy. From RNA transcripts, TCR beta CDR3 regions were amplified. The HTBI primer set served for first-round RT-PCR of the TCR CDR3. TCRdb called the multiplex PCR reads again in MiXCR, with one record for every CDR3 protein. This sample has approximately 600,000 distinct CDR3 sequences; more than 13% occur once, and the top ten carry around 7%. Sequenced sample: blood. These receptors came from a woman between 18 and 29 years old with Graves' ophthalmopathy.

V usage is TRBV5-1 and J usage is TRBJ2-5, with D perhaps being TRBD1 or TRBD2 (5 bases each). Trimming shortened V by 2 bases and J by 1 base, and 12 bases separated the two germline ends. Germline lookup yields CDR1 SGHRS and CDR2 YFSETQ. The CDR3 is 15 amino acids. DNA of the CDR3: TGCGCCAGCAGCTTTAGAGGGGAATCCCAAGAGACCCAGTACTTC. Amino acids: CASSFRGESQETQYF. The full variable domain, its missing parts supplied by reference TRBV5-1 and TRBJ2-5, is KAGVTQTPRYLIKTRGQQVTLSCSPISGHRSVSWYQQTPGQGLQFLFEYFSETQRNKGNFPGRFSGRQFSNSRSEMNVSTLELGDSALYLCASSFRGESQETQYFGPGTRLLVL.

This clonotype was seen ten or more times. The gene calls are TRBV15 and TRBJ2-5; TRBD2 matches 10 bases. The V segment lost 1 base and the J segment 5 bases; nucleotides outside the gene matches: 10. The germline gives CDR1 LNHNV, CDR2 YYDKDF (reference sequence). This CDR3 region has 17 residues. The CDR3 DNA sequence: TGTGCCACCAGCAGAGTGGGAGCGGGAGGGCCCGGGGAGACCCAGTACTTC. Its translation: CATSRVGAGGPGETQYF.

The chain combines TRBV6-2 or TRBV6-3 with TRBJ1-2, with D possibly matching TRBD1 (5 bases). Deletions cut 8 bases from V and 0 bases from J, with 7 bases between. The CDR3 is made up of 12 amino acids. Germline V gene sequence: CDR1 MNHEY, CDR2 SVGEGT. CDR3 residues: CASEGPNYGYTF. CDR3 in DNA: TGTGCCAGCGAGGGACCTAACTATGGCTACACCTTC.

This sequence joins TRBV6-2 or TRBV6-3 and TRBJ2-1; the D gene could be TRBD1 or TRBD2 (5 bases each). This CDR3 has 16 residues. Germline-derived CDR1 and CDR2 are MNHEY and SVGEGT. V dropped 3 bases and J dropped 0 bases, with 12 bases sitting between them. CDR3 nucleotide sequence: TGTGCCAGCAGTTATCGGGGCTTAAGCTCCTACAATGAGCAGTTCTTC. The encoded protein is CASSYRGLSSYNEQFF.

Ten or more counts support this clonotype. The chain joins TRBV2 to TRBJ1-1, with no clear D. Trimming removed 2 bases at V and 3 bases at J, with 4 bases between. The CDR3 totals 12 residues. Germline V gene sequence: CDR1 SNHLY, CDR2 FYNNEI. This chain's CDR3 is CASSEKYTEAFF. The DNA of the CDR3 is TGTGCCAGCAGTGAAAAGTACACTGAAGCTTTCTTT.

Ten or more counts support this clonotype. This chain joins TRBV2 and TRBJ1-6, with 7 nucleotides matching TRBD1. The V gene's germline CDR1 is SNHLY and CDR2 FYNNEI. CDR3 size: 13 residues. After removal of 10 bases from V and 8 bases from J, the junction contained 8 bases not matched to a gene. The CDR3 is CATMGDSYSPLHF. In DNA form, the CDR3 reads TGTGCCACCATGGGGGACAGCTATTCACCCCTCCACTTT.

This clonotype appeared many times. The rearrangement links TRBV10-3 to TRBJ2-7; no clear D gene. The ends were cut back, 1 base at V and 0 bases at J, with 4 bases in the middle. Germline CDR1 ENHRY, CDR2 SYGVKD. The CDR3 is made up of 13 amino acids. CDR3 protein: CAISEFDSYEQYF. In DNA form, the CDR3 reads TGTGCCATCAGTGAGTTCGACTCCTACGAGCAGTACTTC.

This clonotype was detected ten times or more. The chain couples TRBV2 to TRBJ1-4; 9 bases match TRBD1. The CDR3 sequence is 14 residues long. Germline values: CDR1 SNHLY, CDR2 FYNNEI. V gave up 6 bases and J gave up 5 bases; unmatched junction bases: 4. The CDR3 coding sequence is TGTGCCAGCAGCCGGGACAGGGAGAATGAAAAACTGTTTTTT. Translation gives CASSRDRENEKLFF. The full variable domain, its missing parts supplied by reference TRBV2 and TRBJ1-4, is EPEVTQTPSHQVTQMGQEVILRCVPISNHLYFYWYRQILGQKVEFLVSFYNNEISEKSEIFDDQFSVERPDGSNFTLKIRSTKLEDSAMYFCASSRDRENEKLFFGSGTQLSVL.

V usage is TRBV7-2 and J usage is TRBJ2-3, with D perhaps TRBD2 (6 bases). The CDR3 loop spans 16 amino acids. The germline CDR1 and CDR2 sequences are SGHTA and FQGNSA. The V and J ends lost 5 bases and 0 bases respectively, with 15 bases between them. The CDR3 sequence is CASSPGGRGSTDTQYF. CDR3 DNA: TGTGCCAGCAGCCCTGGGGGGAGAGGAAGCACAGATACGCAGTATTTT.

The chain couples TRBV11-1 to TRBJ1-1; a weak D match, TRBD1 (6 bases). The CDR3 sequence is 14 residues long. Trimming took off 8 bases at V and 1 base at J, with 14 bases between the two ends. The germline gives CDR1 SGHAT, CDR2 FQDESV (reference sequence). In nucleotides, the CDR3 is TGTGCCAGCGGCCCCCGAGGGGGGAACACTGAAGCTTTCTTT. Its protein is CASGPRGGNTEAFF.

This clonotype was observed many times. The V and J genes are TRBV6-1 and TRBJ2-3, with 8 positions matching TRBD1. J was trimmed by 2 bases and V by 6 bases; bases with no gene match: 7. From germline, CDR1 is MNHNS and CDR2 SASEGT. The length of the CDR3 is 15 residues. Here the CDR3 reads CASRALTGVTDTQYF. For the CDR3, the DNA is TGTGCCAGCAGAGCCCTGACAGGGGTCACAGATACGCAGTATTTT.

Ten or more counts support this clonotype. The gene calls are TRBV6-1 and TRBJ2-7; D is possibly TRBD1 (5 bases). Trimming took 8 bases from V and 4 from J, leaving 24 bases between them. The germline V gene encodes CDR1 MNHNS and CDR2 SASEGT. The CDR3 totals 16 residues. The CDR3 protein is CASGHATLIRGYEQYF. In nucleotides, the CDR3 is TGTGCCAGCGGACATGCAACCTTGATCCGAGGTTACGAGCAGTACTTC.

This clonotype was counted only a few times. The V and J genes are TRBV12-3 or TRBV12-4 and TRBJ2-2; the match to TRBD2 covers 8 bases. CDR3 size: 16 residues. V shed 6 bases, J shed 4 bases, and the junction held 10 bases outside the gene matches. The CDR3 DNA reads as TGTGCCAGCAGCAGTACCGCGGGGGGAGGCACCGGGGAGCTGTTTTTT. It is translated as CASSSTAGGGTGELFF.

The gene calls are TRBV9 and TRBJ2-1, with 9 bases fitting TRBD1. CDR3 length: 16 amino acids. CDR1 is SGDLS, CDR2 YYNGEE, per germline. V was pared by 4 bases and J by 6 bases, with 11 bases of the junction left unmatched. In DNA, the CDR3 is TGTGCCAGCAGCCATGCCCCCGGGACAGGGCCCAATGAGCAGTTCTTC. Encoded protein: CASSHAPGTGPNEQFF.

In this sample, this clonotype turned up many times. The CDR3 loop is CASSTYLGYEQYF. CDR3 DNA sequence: TGTGCCAGCAGTACCTATTTAGGGTACGAGCAGTACTTC. The chain has TRBV6-1 and TRBJ2-7; no definite D call. V gave up 5 bases and J gave up 4 bases, with 12 bases separating them. Germline CDR1 and CDR2: MNHNS and SASEGT. This CDR3 contains 13 residues.

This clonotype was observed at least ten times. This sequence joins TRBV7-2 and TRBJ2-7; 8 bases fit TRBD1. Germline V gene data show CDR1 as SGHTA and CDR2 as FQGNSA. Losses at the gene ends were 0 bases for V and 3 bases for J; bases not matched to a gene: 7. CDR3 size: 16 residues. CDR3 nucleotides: TGTGCCAGCAGCTTAGCCGGGACAGGAAAAAACTACGAGCAGTACTTC. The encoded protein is CASSLAGTGKNYEQYF.

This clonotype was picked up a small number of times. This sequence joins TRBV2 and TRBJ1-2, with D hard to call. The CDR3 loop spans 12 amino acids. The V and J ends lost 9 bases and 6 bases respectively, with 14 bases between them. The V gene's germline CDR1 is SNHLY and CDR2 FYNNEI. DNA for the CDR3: TGTGCCAGTGAAAGGAGTGGAAATGGCTACACCTTC. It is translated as CASERSGNGYTF.

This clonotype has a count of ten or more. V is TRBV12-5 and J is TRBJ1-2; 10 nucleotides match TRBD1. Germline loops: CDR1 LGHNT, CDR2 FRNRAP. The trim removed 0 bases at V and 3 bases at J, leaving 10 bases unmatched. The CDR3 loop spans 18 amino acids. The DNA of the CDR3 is TGTGCTAGTGGTTTGGTACTTGGGACCGGGACAGGGGACTATGGCTACACCTTC. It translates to CASGLVLGTGTGDYGYTF.

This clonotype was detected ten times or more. The CDR3 nucleotides are TGTGCCAGCACCACCTTCCCTCTAGCGGGCTCCTACAATGAGCAGTTCTTC. It yields the protein CASTTFPLAGSYNEQFF. V usage is TRBV28 and J usage is TRBJ2-1; 8 bases fit TRBD2. The CDR3 is made up of 17 amino acids. Trimming took 7 bases from V and 0 from J; bases not matched to a gene: 11. The germline V gene has CDR1 MDHEN and CDR2 SYDVKM.

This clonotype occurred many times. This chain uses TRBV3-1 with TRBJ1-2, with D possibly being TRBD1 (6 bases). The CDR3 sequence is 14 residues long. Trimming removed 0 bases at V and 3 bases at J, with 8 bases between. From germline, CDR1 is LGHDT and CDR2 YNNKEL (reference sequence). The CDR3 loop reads CASSQEAGDYGYTF. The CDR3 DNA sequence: TGTGCCAGCAGCCAAGAGGCAGGGGACTATGGCTACACCTTC.

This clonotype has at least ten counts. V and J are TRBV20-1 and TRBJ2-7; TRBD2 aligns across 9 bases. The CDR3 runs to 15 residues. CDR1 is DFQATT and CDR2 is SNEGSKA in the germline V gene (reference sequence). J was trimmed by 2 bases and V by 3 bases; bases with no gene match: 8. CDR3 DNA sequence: TGCAGTGCTAGGGTCGGCGGGAGGGCCCCCTACGAGCAGTACTTC. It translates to CSARVGGRAPYEQYF.

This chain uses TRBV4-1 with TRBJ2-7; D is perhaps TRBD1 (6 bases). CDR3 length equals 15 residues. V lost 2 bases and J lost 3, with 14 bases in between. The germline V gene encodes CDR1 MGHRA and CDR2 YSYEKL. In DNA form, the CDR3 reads TGCGCCAGCAGCCAACCTACTCAGGGGAACTACGAGCAGTACTTC. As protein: CASSQPTQGNYEQYF.

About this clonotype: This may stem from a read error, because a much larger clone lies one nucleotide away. In nucleotides, the CDR3 is TGTGCCAGCGGTCCCGGACACAATAGCAATCAGCCCCAGCATTTT. Its protein is CASGPGHNSNQPQHF. The chain employs TRBV28 and TRBJ1-5; perhaps TRBD1 as D (5 bases). V shed 8 bases and J shed 0 bases, with 14 bases lying between them. Germline V gene data show CDR1 as MDHEN and CDR2 as SYDVKM. CDR3 length: 15 amino acids. Together with reference TRBV28 and TRBJ1-5, the CDR3 gives the full variable domain: DVKVTQSSRYLVKRTGEKVFLECVQDMDHENMFWYRQDPGLGLRLIYFSYDVKMKEKGDIPEGYSVSREKKERFSLILESASTNQTSMYLCASGPGHNSNQPQHFGDGTRLSIL.

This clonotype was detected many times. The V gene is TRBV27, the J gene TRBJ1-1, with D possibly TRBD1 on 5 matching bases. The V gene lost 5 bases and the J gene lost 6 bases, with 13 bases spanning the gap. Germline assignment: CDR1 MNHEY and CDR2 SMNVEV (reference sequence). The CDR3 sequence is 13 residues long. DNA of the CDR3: TGTGCCAGCAGTCCACAAACGGGGGCTGAAGCTTTCTTT. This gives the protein CASSPQTGAEAFF.